This T cell receptor beta chain appears in the sequencing data of a study of T-cell reconstitution after alpha-beta-depleted transplantation in children. Germline V lookup: CDR1 SGHRS, CDR2 YFSETQ. V trimming: 4 bases; J trimming: 5 bases; junction bases outside the gene matches: 14. The CDR3 length is 18 residues. Preparing the TCRbeta library involved the use of unique molecular identifiers. Each CDR3 protein gets one entry after TCRdb re-called the PCR reads with MiXCR. The sample contains around 480,000 distinct CDR3 sequences, about 33% of which appear only once. This specimen was PBMCs from the stem cell graft donor, taken from the stem cell graft. This chain links TRBV5-1 with TRBJ2-7; 14 nucleotides line up with TRBD2. This clonotype originated in a human donor who donated a stem cell graft to a child with aplastic anemia. The CDR3 is CASSPYGTSGRTVHEQYF. DNA of the CDR3: TGCGCCAGCAGCCCGTACGGGACTAGCGGGAGAACGGTCCACGAGCAGTACTTC.